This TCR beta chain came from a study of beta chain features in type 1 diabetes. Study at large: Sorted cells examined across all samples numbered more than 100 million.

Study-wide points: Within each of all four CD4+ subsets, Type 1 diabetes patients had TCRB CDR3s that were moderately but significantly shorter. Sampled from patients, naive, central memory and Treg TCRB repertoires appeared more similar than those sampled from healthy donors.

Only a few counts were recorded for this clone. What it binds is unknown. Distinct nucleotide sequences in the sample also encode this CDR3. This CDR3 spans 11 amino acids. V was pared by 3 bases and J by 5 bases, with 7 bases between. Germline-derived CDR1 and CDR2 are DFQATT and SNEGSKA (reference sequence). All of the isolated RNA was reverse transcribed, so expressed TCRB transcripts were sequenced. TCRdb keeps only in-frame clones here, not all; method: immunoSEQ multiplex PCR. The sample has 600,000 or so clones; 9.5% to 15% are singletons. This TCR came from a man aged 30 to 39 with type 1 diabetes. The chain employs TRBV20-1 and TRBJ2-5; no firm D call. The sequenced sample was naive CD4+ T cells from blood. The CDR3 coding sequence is TGCAGTGCTAGTGTGGGGGAGACCCAGTACTTC. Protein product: CSASVGETQYF.